The 28 T cell receptor beta chains given below trace back to one sample, sequenced in a study of cytomegalovirus exposure and HLA in healthy donors. Sequencing was performed with immunoSEQ multiplex PCR; in TCRdb, only in-frame clones are kept and a portion is missing. The table lists fewer than 120,000 clones, 88% of them singletons. Sequencing was performed on PBMCs. The receptors derive from a woman aged 25 to 39 in good health and CMV-seropositive.

This clone turned up a few times. The rearrangement uses TRBV6-6 and TRBJ2-7; TRBD1 aligns across 7 bases. The CDR3 extends over 15 amino acids. V lost 9 bases, J lost 2 bases, and 13 bases stayed unmatched. The germline gives CDR1 MNHNY, CDR2 SVGAGI (reference sequence). The CDR3 loop reads CASSGIAGQAYEQYF. CDR3 in DNA: TGTGCCAGTTCCGGTATCGCAGGACAGGCCTACGAGCAGTACTTC.

The rearrangement joins TRBV27 to TRBJ2-2, with D perhaps TRBD1 (5 bases). V lost 0 bases to trimming and J lost 5 bases, with 10 bases between them. The germline V gene has CDR1 MNHEY and CDR2 SMNVEV (reference sequence). The CDR3 consists of 15 residues. CDR3 protein: CASSLSGVLTGELFF. The CDR3 DNA follows: TGTGCCAGCAGTTTATCAGGGGTGCTTACCGGGGAGCTGTTTTTT.

V usage is TRBV19 and J usage is TRBJ2-1; no clear D. The CDR3 is 15 amino acids. The V end lost 0 bases, the J end lost 0 bases, and 6 bases lay between the germline ends. Germline assignment: CDR1 LNHDA and CDR2 SQIVND (reference sequence). CDR3: CASSIDGYSYNEQFF. As DNA, the CDR3 is TGTGCCAGTAGTATAGACGGTTACTCCTACAATGAGCAGTTCTTC.

This rearrangement joins TRBV19 to TRBJ2-7; TRBD1 aligns across 8 bases. The CDR3 contains 13 residues. The germline V gene has CDR1 LNHDA and CDR2 SQIVND (reference sequence). Trimming cost V 6 bases and J 4 bases; bases outside gene matches: 5. DNA for the CDR3: TGTGCCAGTAGCTCGGGACAGGTATACGAGCAGTACTTC. Its protein product is CASSSGQVYEQYF. The whole variable domain, remainder taken from reference TRBV19 and TRBJ2-7, is DGGITQSPKYLFRKEGQNVTLSCEQNLNHDAMYWYRQDPGQGLRLIYYSQIVNDFQKGDIAEGYSVSREKKESFPLTVTSAQKNPTAFYLCASSSGQVYEQYFGPGTRLTVT.

This clone has only one observation. The chain couples TRBV28 to TRBJ2-7; TRBD2 agrees at 7 bases. CDR3 length equals 14 residues. Germline trimming cut 3 bases from V and 6 bases from J; bases unmatched to any gene: 8. Per germline, CDR1 MDHEN and CDR2 SYDVKM. The CDR3 nucleotides are TGTGCCAGCAGTTTTCCCGGACTAGATGCCGAGCAGTACTTC. As protein: CASSFPGLDAEQYF.

The chain links TRBV15 to TRBJ1-1, with TRBD1 matching 10 bases. The CDR3 covers 15 residues. J gave up 4 bases and V 3 bases, and 5 bases lay outside the gene matches. Germline values: CDR1 LNHNV, CDR2 YYDKDF (reference sequence). The CDR3 reads CATSRTGGEVTEAFF. CDR3 bases: TGTGCCACCAGCAGGACAGGGGGCGAGGTCACTGAAGCTTTCTTT. Full variable domain (missing parts from reference TRBV15 and TRBJ1-1): DAMVIQNPRYQVTQFGKPVTLSCSQTLNHNVMYWYQQKSSQAPKLLFHYYDKDFNNEADTPDNFQSRRPNTSFCFLDIRSPGLGDTAMYLCATSRTGGEVTEAFFGQGTRLTVV.

The rearrangement links TRBV5-1 to TRBJ2-3; TRBD2 aligns across 8 bases. The CDR3 loop spans 13 amino acids. CDR1 SGHRS and CDR2 YFSETQ come from the germline V gene. The junction had 0 bases not matched to a gene; V was cut back by 0 bases and J by 6 bases. The CDR3 loop is CASSLGLADTQYF. The CDR3 DNA reads TGCGCCAGCAGCTTGGGACTAGCGGATACGCAGTATTTT.

The sample holds one count of this clone. The chain is built from TRBV20-1 and TRBJ1-2; D gene unclear. Between the trimmed V and J ends, which lost 4 bases and 3 bases, there was a span of 6 bases. The CDR3 totals 11 residues. Germline CDR1 reads DFQATT; CDR2 reads SNEGSKA (reference sequence). CDR3 sequence reads: CSATSHYGYTF. In nucleotides, the CDR3 is TGCAGTGCTACATCCCACTATGGCTACACCTTC.

This sequence joins TRBV9 and TRBJ2-7; the D gene is possibly TRBD1 (5 bases). The length of the CDR3 is 16 residues. V shed 4 bases and J shed 6 bases, with 23 bases lying between them. Germline lookup yields CDR1 SGDLS and CDR2 YYNGEE. CDR3 coding DNA: TGTGCCAGCAGCCCCCAAATGGGGCTCTCCTTTTCCGAGCAGTACTTC. Translating it yields CASSPQMGLSFSEQYF.

This chain links TRBV15 with TRBJ1-3, with D unresolved. Germline-derived CDR1 and CDR2 are LNHNV and YYDKDF (reference sequence). This CDR3 is 12 amino acids long. V lost 2 bases, J lost 5 bases, and 4 bases lay in between. In nucleotides, the CDR3 is TGTGCCACCAGCAGATCTAGAAACACCATATATTTT. Its protein is CATSRSRNTIYF.

The V call is TRBV7-2, the J call TRBJ2-7; 8 bases are a match to TRBD1. Germline trimming cut 5 bases from V and 2 bases from J; bases unmatched to any gene: 8. The CDR3 sequence is 15 residues long. Germline lookup yields CDR1 SGHTA and CDR2 FQGNSA. The CDR3 nucleotides are TGTGCCAGCAGCCCCGACAGGGGCCTAACCTACGAGCAGTACTTC. Its protein product is CASSPDRGLTYEQYF.

The chain links TRBV11-2 to TRBJ2-3; 12 bases agree with TRBD2. The V segment lost 3 bases and the J segment 1 base; nucleotides outside the gene matches: 2. This CDR3 contains 16 residues. CDR1 and CDR2 (germline): SGHAT, FQNNGV. CDR3 protein: CASSFRLAGGTDTQYF. The DNA of the CDR3 is TGTGCCAGCAGCTTCCGACTAGCGGGGGGCACAGATACGCAGTATTTT.

The chain employs TRBV5-5 and TRBJ2-7; TRBD2 might be the D (5 bases). This CDR3 has 15 residues. Germline lookup yields CDR1 SGHKS and CDR2 YYEKEE (reference sequence). V was pared by 0 bases and J by 3 bases, with 13 bases between. CDR3 in amino acids: CASSLAGETNYEQYF. For the CDR3, the DNA is TGTGCCAGCAGCTTGGCCGGGGAGACCAACTACGAGCAGTACTTC.

The rearrangement joins TRBV27 to TRBJ2-1; TRBD1 is a possible D gene (12 bases). This CDR3 has 22 amino acids. Germline V gene sequence: CDR1 MNHEY, CDR2 SMNVEV (reference sequence). V lost 5 bases and J 9 bases, leaving 41 bases between the germline ends. The CDR3 loop reads CASSHLGTGGVRVSGRGGEQFF. As DNA, the CDR3 is TGTGCCAGCAGTCACCTCGGGACAGGGGGCGTCAGGGTTAGCGGGAGGGGCGGTGAGCAGTTCTTC.

The V call is TRBV5-5, the J call TRBJ1-1; D unclear. The CDR3 is made up of 15 amino acids. Trimming left V 4 bases short and J 1 base short, with 14 bases between. Looked up from germline, CDR1 is SGHKS and CDR2 is YYEKEE (reference sequence). CDR3 region: CASSPAERENTEAFF. CDR3 in DNA: TGTGCCAGCAGCCCGGCCGAGCGGGAGAACACTGAAGCTTTCTTT. The full variable domain, its missing parts supplied by reference TRBV5-5 and TRBJ1-1, is DAGVTQSPTHLIKTRGQQVTLRCSPISGHKSVSWYQQVLGQGPQFIFQYYEKEERGRGNFPDRFSARQFPNYSSELNVNALLLGDSALYLCASSPAERENTEAFFGQGTRLTVV.

The chain has TRBV6-1 and TRBJ1-1, with D possibly being TRBD1 (6 bases). The germline V gene has CDR1 MNHNS and CDR2 SASEGT. V shed 5 bases and J shed 4 bases, with 14 bases lying between them. This CDR3 region has 14 residues. The CDR3 region has the DNA TGTGCCAGCAGTCCGGACAGATGGGGCACTGAAGCTTTCTTT. Its protein product is CASSPDRWGTEAFF.

This chain uses TRBV15 with TRBJ2-5, with TRBD2 matching 9 bases. CDR1 is LNHNV, CDR2 YYDKDF, per germline (reference sequence). Unmatched junction bases numbered 6, after V lost 0 bases and J lost 7 bases. The CDR3 is 15 residues long. The CDR3 bases are TGTGCCACCAGCAGAGATAGAGGCGGGGGGGCGACCCAGTACTTC. This codes for CATSRDRGGGATQYF. The whole variable domain, remainder taken from reference TRBV15 and TRBJ2-5, is DAMVIQNPRYQVTQFGKPVTLSCSQTLNHNVMYWYQQKSSQAPKLLFHYYDKDFNNEADTPDNFQSRRPNTSFCFLDIRSPGLGDTAMYLCATSRDRGGGATQYFGPGTRLLVL.

The genes are TRBV10-3 and TRBJ2-5; no clear D gene. Germline V gene data show CDR1 as ENHRY and CDR2 as SYGVKD. This CDR3 has 13 residues. V lost 4 bases and J lost 5, with 11 bases in between. The CDR3 DNA follows: TGTGCCATCAGTGCTCTCGTACTGGAGACCCAGTACTTC. Its translation is CAISALVLETQYF.

V usage is TRBV9 and J usage is TRBJ2-2; 7 nucleotides align to TRBD1. V was pared by 3 bases and J by 5 bases, with 19 bases of the junction left unmatched. This CDR3 region has 19 residues. The germline V gene has CDR1 SGDLS and CDR2 YYNGEE. The CDR3, as DNA: TGTGCCAGCAGCGCCATCCCCGGGACAGACCCCGTGTGGACCGGGGAGCTGTTTTTT. This translates into CASSAIPGTDPVWTGELFF. Full variable domain (outside the CDR3, taken from reference TRBV9 and TRBJ2-2): DSGVTQTPKHLITATGQRVTLRCSPRSGDLSVYWYQQSLDQGLQFLIQYYNGEERAKGNILERFSAQQFPDLHSELNLSSLELGDSALYFCASSAIPGTDPVWTGELFFGEGSRLTVL.

CDR3: CSVEDLGAREQYF. The CDR3 DNA is TGCAGCGTTGAAGATCTGGGGGCGCGGGAGCAGTACTTC. V gene TRBV29-1 combines with J gene TRBJ2-7, with D perhaps TRBD1 (6 bases). V was shortened by 0 bases and J by 7 bases, with 13 bases between the two germline ends. Germline-derived CDR1 and CDR2 are SQVTM and ANQGSEA. The CDR3 extends over 13 amino acids.

The V and J genes are TRBV5-1 and TRBJ2-2; 9 positions match TRBD1. V trimming: 2 bases; J trimming: 2 bases; junction bases outside the gene matches: 4. The CDR3 loop spans 16 amino acids. CDR1 is SGHRS and CDR2 is YFSETQ in the germline V gene. The CDR3 sequence is CASSFWDRANTGELFF. Written as DNA, the CDR3 is TGCGCCAGCAGCTTCTGGGACAGGGCTAACACCGGGGAGCTGTTTTTT.

The J gene is TRBJ2-3, the V gene TRBV7-9, with D tentatively TRBD2 (7 bases). CDR1 and CDR2 from the germline V gene are SEHNR and FQNEAQ (reference sequence). This CDR3 contains 15 residues. With 5 bases removed from V and 4 bases from J, the gap between germline ends came to 16 bases. The CDR3 DNA reads as TGTGCCAGCAGCCGACACCAGGGGAGGGCAGATACGCAGTATTTT. Translated, it gives CASSRHQGRADTQYF. The variable domain in full, with the rest retrieved from reference TRBV7-9 and TRBJ2-3, is DTGVSQNPRHKITKRGQNVTFRCDPISEHNRLYWYRQTLGQGPEFLTYFQNEAQLEKSRLLSDRFSAERPKGSFSTLEIQRTEQGDSAMYLCASSRHQGRADTQYFGPGTRLTVL.

The chain couples TRBV7-2 to TRBJ1-1; D possibly corresponds to TRBD1 (6 bases). This CDR3 comprises 13 residues. CDR1 is SGHTA, CDR2 FQGNSA, per germline. V dropped 2 bases and J dropped 9 bases, with 13 bases sitting between them. CDR3 sequence (DNA): TGTGCCAGCAGCTTACTCAACAGGGATCAAGCTTTCTTT. Encoded protein: CASSLLNRDQAFF. Full variable domain (rest looked up from reference TRBV7-2 and TRBJ1-1): GAGVSQSPSNKVTEKGKDVELRCDPISGHTALYWYRQSLGQGLEFLIYFQGNSAPDKSGLPSDRFSAERTGGSVSTLTIQRTQQEDSAVYLCASSLLNRDQAFFGQGTRLTVV.

The chain has TRBV29-1 and TRBJ2-1; D is unresolved. Germline V lookup: CDR1 SQVTM, CDR2 ANQGSEA. The CDR3 loop spans 11 amino acids. The V end was cut by 1 base, the J end by 8 bases, with 6 bases between. In DNA, the CDR3 is TGCAGCGTTGAAGGAGTTTATGAGCAGTTCTTC. This codes for CSVEGVYEQFF.

This sequence joins TRBV4-3 and TRBJ2-2; TRBD1 might be the D (6 bases). V lost 1 base and J 7 bases, leaving 13 bases between the germline ends. This CDR3 region has 15 residues. Per germline, CDR1 LGHNA and CDR2 YSLEER. CDR3 residues: CASSQVKGVGGELFF. The DNA for the CDR3 is TGCGCCAGCAGCCAAGTTAAGGGGGTTGGCGGGGAGCTGTTTTTT.

The chain uses TRBV5-1 and TRBJ1-2; D gene unclear. CDR1 is SGHRS, CDR2 YFSETQ, per germline. V was cut by 1 base and J by 4 bases, with 8 bases left in between. This CDR3 contains 13 residues. This CDR3 is CASSLSSVYGYTF. CDR3 sequence (DNA): TGCGCCAGCAGCTTGTCCAGTGTCTATGGCTACACCTTC.

This chain connects TRBV4-2 to TRBJ2-7; TRBD2 matches at 9 bases. Germline V gene data show CDR1 as LGHNA and CDR2 as YNFKEQ. Trimming at V came to 3 bases and at J to 4 bases, leaving 10 bases not matched to a gene. The CDR3 is 16 residues long. In nucleotides, the CDR3 is TGTGCCAGCAGCCAGGCGGATAGCGGGAGTTATTACGAGCAGTACTTC. Translation: CASSQADSGSYYEQYF.

The chain recombines TRBV11-1 with TRBJ2-7; tentative D call: TRBD1 (5 bases). Per the germline V gene, CDR1 is SGHAT and CDR2 is FQDESV (reference sequence). V was trimmed by 5 bases and J by 5 bases, leaving 16 bases between them. The CDR3 length is 14 residues. The CDR3, as DNA: TGTGCCAGCAGCGTCCAGGGAATCGATGACGAGCAGTACTTC. This gives the protein CASSVQGIDDEQYF.